Reported below is one T cell receptor (beta chain). Its antigen remains unidentified. Within one base of it there is no much larger clone, and no base qualities were kept. The germline V gene sets CDR1 to SGHVS and CDR2 to FNYEAQ. The CDR3, from cysteine to phenylalanine, totals 15 residues. The sequence is cut down to CDR3 DNA, 45 bases in frame from base 1. Unmatched junction bases come to 6, with V trimmed by 5 bases and J by 3 bases. One collaborating source in Seattle enrolled patients while the patients were actively infected and followed the patients over time throughout the course of disease. The collaborating institutions used their own protocols to collect whole blood in K2EDTA tubes. For TCRbeta analysis, collaborators shipped samples as frozen whole blood, isolated PBMCs, or DNA extracted from either of those sample types. The data originate from a study of blood T cell repertoires in COVID-19 (TCRdb year 2020). In terms of the full investigation: Samples from collaborators originated in the United States, Italy and Spain and spanned both the acute and convalescent phases of COVID-19. Sample metadata almost always included a de-identified subject ID, COVID-19 status, age in years and sex. A freely available public database, intended as a resource for researchers studying the immune response to SARS-CoV-2, is where the repertoires were released. The material from the prospective study consisted of cDNA or gDNA derived from T cells, B-cell-depleted T cells, or PBMCs. The samples were drawn from two sources: the first 160 participants of the ongoing ImmuneRACE study, and 950 to 1,500 subjects contributed by 6 global collaborators. Where available, HLA class I and class II types were obtained from metadata supplied by the sample provider rather than from assay-based typing. The dataset comprised deeply sampled blood TCRbeta repertoires from subjects exposed to, actively infected with, or recovered from COVID-19.

The immunoSEQ Assay, a bias-controlled multiplex PCR, was used to amplify TCRbeta CDR3 regions from genomic DNA. As for how the authors treated the data: The number of nucleated cells in each sample was estimated from the amplification of reference gene primers within the assay. Sequence reads were collapsed and filtered to measure the absolute abundance of every unique TCRbeta CDR3 rearrangement. For each sample, productive Simpson clonality was calculated as the square root of Simpson's diversity index across productive rearrangements. This immuneACCESS table, as held by TCRdb, lists in-frame sequences with V and J called but not all clones. Of the missing ones, under half trace to an unresolved V gene in checked studies; the others have no known cause. V and J calls and clone size come straight from that table; D and trimming were deduced from the DNA. Across this sample there are over 150,000 clones, with roughly 84% seen only once. 7.5% to 8.5% of the sample is held by the ten biggest clonotypes.

Results and caveats for the whole study, not just this receptor: The quantity of clinical and demographic metadata differed by source and by participant and was supplied without curation.

The sequenced sample consisted of peripheral blood. The sequence joins TRBV7-6 to TRBJ1-1; TRBD1 agrees with 10 junctional bases. The sequence was collected from a woman aged 60-70 years with COVID-19, enrolled during active disease. The CDR3 amino acid sequence is: CASSRAGTGDTEAFF. At the DNA level, the sequence is TGTGCCAGCAGCCGTGCCGGGACAGGGGACACTGAAGCTTTCTTT.